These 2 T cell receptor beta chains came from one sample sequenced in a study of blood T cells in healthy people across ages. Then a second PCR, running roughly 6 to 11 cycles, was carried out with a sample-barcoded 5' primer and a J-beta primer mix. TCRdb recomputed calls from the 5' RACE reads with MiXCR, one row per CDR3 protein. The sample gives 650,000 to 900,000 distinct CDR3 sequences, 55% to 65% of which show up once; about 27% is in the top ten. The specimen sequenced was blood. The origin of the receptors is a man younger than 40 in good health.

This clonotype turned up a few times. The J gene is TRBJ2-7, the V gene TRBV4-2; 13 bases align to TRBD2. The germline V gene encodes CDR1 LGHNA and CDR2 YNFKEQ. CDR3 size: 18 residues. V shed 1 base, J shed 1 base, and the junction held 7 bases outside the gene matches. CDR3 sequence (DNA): TGTGCCAGCAGCCAAGGGGGACTAGCGGGACGTCTATCCTACGAGCAGTACTTC. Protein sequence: CASSQGGLAGRLSYEQYF.

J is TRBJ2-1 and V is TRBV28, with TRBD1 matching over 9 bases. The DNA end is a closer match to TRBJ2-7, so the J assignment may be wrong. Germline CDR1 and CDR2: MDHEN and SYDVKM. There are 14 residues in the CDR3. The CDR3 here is CASSVGTGGDEQYF. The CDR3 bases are TGTGCCAGCAGTGTAGGTACAGGGGGCGATGAGCAGTACTTC.